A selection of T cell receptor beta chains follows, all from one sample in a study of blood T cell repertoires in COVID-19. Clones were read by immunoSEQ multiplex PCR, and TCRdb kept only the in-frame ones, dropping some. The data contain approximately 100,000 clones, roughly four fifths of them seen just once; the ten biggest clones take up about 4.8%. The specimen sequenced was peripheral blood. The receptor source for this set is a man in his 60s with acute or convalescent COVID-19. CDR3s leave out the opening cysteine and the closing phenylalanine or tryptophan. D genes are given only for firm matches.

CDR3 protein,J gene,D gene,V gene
ASRAGGQREKLF,TRBJ1-4,TRBD1,TRBV2
ASGNRGANYGYT,TRBJ1-2,TRBD1,TRBV27
ASSRGLAGSLQETQY,TRBJ2-5,TRBD2,TRBV5-1
ASSYPDNGYT,TRBJ1-2,NA,TRBV6-2/TRBV6-3
ASSLGANPYGYT,TRBJ1-2,NA,TRBV5-5
ASSLPGTGGGYEQF,TRBJ2-1,TRBD1,TRBV5-1
ASSEAVTSLGYT,TRBJ1-2,NA,TRBV2
ASSETSGPYEQY,TRBJ2-7,TRBD2,TRBV6-2/TRBV6-3
ASSLTSASYNEQF,TRBJ2-1,TRBD2,TRBV6-5
ASSYSMYSGPTAQY,TRBJ2-5,NA,TRBV6-5
ASSQGVSGGATGELF,TRBJ2-2,TRBD2,TRBV3-1/TRBV3-2
ASSLTDRLYGYT,TRBJ1-2,NA,TRBV7-9
AWNRGERNTIY,TRBJ1-3,TRBD1,TRBV30
ASSLGERQGVGGQY,TRBJ2-7,TRBD1,TRBV28
ASLSGQSYEQY,TRBJ2-7,TRBD1,TRBV6-5
ASSSTGGQPQH,TRBJ1-5,TRBD1,TRBV7-9
ASSVEGGQGEFPQH,TRBJ1-5,TRBD1,TRBV9
ASSLERLGLDEQY,TRBJ2-7,NA,TRBV7-2
AWSVTDNEQF,TRBJ2-1,NA,TRBV30
ASRLSTGGGEQY,TRBJ2-7,TRBD1,TRBV6-5
ASSVVAGQDHTEAF,TRBJ1-1,TRBD1,TRBV9
ASSFGGNTGELF,TRBJ2-2,NA,TRBV7-2
ASGWANTGELF,TRBJ2-2,NA,TRBV2
ASSSGTSDEQY,TRBJ2-7,TRBD2,TRBV7-2
ASSPLQTGDAGHEQY,TRBJ2-7,TRBD1,TRBV18
ASSPGLAGTNTGELF,TRBJ2-2,TRBD2,TRBV9
ASSLGSSYNSPLH,TRBJ1-6,NA,TRBV5-4
ASSPTGAVNQPQH,TRBJ1-5,TRBD1,TRBV6-5